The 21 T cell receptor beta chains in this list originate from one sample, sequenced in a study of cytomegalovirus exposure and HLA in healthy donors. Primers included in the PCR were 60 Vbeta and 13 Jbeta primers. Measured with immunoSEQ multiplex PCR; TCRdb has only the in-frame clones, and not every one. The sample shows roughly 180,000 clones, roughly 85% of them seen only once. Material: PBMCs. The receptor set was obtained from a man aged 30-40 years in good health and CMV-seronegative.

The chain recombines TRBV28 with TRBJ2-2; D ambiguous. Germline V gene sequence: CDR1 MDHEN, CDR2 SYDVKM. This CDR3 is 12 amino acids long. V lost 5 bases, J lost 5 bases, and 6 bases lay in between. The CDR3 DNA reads TGTGCCAGCAGTCCCCTTACCGGGGAGCTGTTTTTT. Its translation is CASSPLTGELFF.

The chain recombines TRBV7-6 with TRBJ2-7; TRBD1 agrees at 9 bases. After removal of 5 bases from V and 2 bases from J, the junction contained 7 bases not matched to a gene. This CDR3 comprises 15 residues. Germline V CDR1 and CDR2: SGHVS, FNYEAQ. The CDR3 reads CASSPRQGGTYEQYF. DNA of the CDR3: TGTGCCAGCAGCCCTCGACAGGGGGGGACCTACGAGCAGTACTTC.

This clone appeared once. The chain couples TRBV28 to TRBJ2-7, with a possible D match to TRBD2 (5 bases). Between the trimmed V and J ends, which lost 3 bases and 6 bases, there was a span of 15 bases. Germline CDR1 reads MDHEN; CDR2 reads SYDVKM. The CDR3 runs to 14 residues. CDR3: CASSFPGVRSEQYF. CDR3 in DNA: TGTGCCAGCAGTTTTCCCGGGGTCCGGTCCGAGCAGTACTTC.

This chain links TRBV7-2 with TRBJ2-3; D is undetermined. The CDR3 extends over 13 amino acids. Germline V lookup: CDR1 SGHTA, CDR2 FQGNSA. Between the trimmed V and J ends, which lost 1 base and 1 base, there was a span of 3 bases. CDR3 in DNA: TGTGCCAGCAGCTTAGGCGGCACAGATACGCAGTATTTT. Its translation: CASSLGGTDTQYF. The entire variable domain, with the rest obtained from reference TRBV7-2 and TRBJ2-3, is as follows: GAGVSQSPSNKVTEKGKDVELRCDPISGHTALYWYRQSLGQGLEFLIYFQGNSAPDKSGLPSDRFSAERTGGSVSTLTIQRTQQEDSAVYLCASSLGGTDTQYFGPGTRLTVL.

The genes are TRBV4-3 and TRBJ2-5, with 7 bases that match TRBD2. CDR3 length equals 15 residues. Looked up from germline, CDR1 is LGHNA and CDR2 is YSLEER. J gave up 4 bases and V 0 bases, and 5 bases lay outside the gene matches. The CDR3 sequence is CASSQDHGGRETQYF. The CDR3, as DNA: TGCGCCAGCAGCCAAGATCACGGCGGGAGAGAGACCCAGTACTTC.

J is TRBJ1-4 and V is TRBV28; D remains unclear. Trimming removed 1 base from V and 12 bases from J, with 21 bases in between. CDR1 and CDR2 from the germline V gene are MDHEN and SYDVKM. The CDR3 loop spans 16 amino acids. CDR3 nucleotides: TGTGCCAGCAGTTTATCGACGTACCAACTAAGAGGCGAACTGTTTTTT. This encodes CASSLSTYQLRGELFF.

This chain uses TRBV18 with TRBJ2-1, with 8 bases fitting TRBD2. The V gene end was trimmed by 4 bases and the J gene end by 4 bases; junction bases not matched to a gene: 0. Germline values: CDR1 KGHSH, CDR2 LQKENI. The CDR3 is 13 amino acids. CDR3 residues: CASSLAGYNEQFF. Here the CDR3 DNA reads TGTGCCAGCTCACTAGCGGGGTACAATGAGCAGTTCTTC. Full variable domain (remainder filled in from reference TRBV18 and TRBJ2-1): NAGVMQNPRHLVRRRGQEARLRCSPMKGHSHVYWYRQLPEEGLKFMVYLQKENIIDESGMPKERFSAEFPKEGPSILRIQQVVRGDSAAYFCASSLAGYNEQFFGPGTRLTVL.

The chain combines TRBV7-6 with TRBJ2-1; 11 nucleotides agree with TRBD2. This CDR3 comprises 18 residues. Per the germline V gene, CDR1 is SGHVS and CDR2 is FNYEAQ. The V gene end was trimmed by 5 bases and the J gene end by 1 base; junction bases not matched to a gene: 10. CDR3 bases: TGTGCCAGCAGCCCACTAGCGGGAGATATGAGGTCCTACAATGAGCAGTTCTTC. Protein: CASSPLAGDMRSYNEQFF. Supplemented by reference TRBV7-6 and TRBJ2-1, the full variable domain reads GAGVSQSPRYKVTKRGQDVALRCDPISGHVSLYWYRQALGQGPEFLTYFNYEAQQDKSGLPNDRFSAERPEGSISTLTIQRTEQRDSAMYRCASSPLAGDMRSYNEQFFGPGTRLTVL.

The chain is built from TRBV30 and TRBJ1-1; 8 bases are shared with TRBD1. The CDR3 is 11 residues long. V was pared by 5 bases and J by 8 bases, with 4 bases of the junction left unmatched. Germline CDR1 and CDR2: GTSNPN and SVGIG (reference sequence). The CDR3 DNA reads TGTGCCTGGGGAGGACAGGGAGAAGCTTTCTTT. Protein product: CAWGGQGEAFF. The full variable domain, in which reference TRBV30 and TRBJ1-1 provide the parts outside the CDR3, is SQTIHQWPATLVQPVGSPLSLECTVEGTSNPNLYWYRQAAGRGLQLLFYSVGIGQISSEVPQNLSASRPQDRQFILSSKKLLLSDSGFYLCAWGGQGEAFFGQGTRLTVV.

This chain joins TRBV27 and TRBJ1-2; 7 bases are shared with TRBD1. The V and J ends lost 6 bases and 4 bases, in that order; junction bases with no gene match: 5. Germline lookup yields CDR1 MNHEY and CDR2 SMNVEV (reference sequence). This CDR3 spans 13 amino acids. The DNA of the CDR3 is TGTGCCAGCAGCTGGGACAGCGGCTATGGCTACACCTTC. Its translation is CASSWDSGYGYTF.

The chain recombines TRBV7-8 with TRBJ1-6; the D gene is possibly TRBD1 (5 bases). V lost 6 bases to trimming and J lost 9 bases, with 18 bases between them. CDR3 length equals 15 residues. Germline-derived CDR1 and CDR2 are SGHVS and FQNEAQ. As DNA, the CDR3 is TGTGCCAGCAGGGGGAGGGGCATTTTAAGTTCACCCCTCCACTTT. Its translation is CASRGRGILSSPLHF.

CDR3 amino acids: CASSTSSGAWQFF. The CDR3 coding sequence is TGTGCCAGCAGCACCTCTAGCGGGGCCTGGCAGTTCTTC. This chain connects TRBV7-9 to TRBJ2-1, with 9 nucleotides matching TRBD2. CDR1 SEHNR and CDR2 FQNEAQ come from the germline V gene (reference sequence). The CDR3 loop spans 13 amino acids. V gave up 5 bases and J gave up 12 bases; unmatched junction bases: 8.

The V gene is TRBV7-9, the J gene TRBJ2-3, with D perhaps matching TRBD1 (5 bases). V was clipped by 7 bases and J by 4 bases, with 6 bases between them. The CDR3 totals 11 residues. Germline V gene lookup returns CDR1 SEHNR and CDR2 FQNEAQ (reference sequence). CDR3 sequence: CASTGSDTQYF. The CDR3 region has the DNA TGTGCCAGCACAGGGTCAGATACGCAGTATTTT.

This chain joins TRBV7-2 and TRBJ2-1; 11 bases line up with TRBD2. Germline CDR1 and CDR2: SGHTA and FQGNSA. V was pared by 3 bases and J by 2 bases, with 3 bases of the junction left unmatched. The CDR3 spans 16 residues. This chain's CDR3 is CASSFHSGRAYNEQFF. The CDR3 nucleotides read TGTGCCAGCAGCTTTCATAGCGGGAGGGCCTACAATGAGCAGTTCTTC.

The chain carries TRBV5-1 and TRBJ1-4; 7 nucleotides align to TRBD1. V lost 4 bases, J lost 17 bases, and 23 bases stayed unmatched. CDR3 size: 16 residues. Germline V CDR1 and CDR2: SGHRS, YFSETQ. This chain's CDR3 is CASSPGGGTVTGDCFF. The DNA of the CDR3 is TGCGCCAGCAGCCCCGGGGGGGGGACCGTTACAGGGGACTGTTTTTTT.

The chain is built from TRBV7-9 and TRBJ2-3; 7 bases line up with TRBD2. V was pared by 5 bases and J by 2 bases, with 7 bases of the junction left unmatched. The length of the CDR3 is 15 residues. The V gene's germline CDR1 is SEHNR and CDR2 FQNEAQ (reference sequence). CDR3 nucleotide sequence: TGTGCCAGCAGCCGTGGGACTACAAACACAGATACGCAGTATTTT. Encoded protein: CASSRGTTNTDTQYF.

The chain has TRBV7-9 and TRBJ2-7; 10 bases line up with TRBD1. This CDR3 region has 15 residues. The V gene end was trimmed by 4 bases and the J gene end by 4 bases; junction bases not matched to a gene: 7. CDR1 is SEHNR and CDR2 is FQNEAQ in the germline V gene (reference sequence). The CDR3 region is CASSSTRDRGYEQYF. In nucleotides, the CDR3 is TGTGCCAGCAGCTCAACCCGGGACAGGGGTTACGAGCAGTACTTC.

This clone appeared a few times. In DNA, the CDR3 is TGTGCCAGCAGTTTAGGTCCCACAGGGGGAAACACCATATATTTT. It translates to CASSLGPTGGNTIYF. The V gene is TRBV27, the J gene TRBJ1-3; D possibly corresponds to TRBD1 (6 bases). Germline V gene data show CDR1 as MNHEY and CDR2 as SMNVEV (reference sequence). V was cut by 2 bases and J by 4 bases, with 12 bases left in between. The CDR3 extends over 15 amino acids.

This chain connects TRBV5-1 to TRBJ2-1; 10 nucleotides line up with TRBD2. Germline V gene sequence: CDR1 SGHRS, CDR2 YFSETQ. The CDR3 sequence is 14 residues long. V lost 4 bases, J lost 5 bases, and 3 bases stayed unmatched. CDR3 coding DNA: TGCGCCAGCAGCGGGACTAGCGCCCACAATGAGCAGTTCTTC. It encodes CASSGTSAHNEQFF.

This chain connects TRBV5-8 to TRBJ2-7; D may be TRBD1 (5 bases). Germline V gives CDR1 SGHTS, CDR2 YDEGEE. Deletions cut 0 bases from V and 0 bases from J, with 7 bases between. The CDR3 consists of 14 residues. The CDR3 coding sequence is TGTGCCAGCAGCTTGGAGGACATCTCCTACGAGCAGTACTTC. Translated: CASSLEDISYEQYF.

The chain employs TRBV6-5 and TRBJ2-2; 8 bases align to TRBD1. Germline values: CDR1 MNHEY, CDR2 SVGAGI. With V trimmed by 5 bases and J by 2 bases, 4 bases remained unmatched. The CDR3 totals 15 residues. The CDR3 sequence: CASSRTGGNTGELFF. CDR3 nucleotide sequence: TGTGCCAGCAGTCGCACAGGGGGTAACACCGGGGAGCTGTTTTTT.